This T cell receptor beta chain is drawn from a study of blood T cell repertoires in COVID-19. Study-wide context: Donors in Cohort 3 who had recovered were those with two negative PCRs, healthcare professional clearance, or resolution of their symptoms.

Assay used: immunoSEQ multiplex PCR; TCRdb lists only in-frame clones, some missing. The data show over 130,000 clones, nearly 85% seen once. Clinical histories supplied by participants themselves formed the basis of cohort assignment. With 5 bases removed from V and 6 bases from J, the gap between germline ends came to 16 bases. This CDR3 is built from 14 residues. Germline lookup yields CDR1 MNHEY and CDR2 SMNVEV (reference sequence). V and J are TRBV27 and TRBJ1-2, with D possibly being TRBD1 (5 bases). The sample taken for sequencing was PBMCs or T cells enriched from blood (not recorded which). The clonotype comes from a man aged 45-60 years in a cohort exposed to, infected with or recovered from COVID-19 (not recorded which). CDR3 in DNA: TGTGCCAGCAGTCCACGCCGGGGGGAGAATGGCTACACCTTC. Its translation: CASSPRRGENGYTF.